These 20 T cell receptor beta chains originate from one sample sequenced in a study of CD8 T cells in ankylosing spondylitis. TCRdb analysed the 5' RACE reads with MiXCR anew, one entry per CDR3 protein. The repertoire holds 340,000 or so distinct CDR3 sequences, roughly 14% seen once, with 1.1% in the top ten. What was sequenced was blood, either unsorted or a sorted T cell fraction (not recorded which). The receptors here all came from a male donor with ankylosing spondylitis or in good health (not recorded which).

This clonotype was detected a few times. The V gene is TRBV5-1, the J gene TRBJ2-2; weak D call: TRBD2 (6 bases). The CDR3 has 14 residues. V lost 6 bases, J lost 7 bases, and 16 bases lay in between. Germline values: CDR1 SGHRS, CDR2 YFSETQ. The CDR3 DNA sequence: TGCGCCAGCAAGGCAGCACCGGAGGGCGGGGAGCTGTTTTTT. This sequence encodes CASKAAPEGGELFF.

The CDR3 nucleotides read TGTGCCAGCAGCTTCGGGGGGACCATGAATGAGCAGTTCTTC. Translated: CASSFGGTMNEQFF. The chain carries TRBV7-9 and TRBJ2-1; 7 bases map to TRBD2. CDR3 length equals 14 residues. Unmatched junction bases numbered 6, after V lost 3 bases and J lost 7 bases. Germline V lookup: CDR1 SEHNR, CDR2 FQNEAQ (reference sequence). Supplemented by reference TRBV7-9 and TRBJ2-1, the full variable domain reads DTGVSQNPRHKITKRGQNVTFRCDPISEHNRLYWYRQTLGQGPEFLTYFQNEAQLEKSRLLSDRFSAERPKGSFSTLEIQRTEQGDSAMYLCASSFGGTMNEQFFGPGTRLTVL.

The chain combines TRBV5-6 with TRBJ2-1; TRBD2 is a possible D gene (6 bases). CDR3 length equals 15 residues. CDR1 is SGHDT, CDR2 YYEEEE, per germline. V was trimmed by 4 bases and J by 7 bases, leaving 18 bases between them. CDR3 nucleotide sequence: TGTGCCAGCAGCCCTGGACGAGCCCGGGGGAATGAGCAGTTCTTC. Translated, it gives CASSPGRARGNEQFF. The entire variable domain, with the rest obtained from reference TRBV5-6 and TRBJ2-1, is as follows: DAGVTQSPTHLIKTRGQQVTLRCSPKSGHDTVSWYQQALGQGPQFIFQYYEEEERQRGNFPDRFSGHQFPNYSSELNVNALLLGDSALYLCASSPGRARGNEQFFGPGTRLTVL.

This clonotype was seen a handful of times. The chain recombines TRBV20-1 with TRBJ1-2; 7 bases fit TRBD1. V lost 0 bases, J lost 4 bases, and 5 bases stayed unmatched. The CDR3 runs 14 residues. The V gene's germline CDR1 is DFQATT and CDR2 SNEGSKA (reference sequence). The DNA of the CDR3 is TGCAGTGCTAGAGATCAAGGGGGCTCCTATGGCTACACCTTC. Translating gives CSARDQGGSYGYTF.

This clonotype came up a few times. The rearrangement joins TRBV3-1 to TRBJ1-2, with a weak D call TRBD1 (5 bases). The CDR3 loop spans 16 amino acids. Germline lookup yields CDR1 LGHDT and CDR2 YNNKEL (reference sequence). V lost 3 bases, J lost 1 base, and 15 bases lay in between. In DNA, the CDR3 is TGTGCCAGCAGCCAGACCCCCGGGGCGGTTAACTATGGCTACACCTTC. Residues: CASSQTPGAVNYGYTF.

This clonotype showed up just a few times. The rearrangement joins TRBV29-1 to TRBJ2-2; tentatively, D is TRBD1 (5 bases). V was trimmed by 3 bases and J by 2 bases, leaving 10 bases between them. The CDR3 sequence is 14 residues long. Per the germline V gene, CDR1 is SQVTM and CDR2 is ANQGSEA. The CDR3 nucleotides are TGCAGCGTTGACTCGCAGGGAAACACCGGGGAGCTGTTTTTT. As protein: CSVDSQGNTGELFF.

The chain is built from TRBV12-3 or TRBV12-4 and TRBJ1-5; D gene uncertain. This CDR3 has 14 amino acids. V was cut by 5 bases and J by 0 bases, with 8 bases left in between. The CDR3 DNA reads TGTGCCAGCAGTCAAGACGGTAGCAATCAGCCCCAGCATTTT. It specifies CASSQDGSNQPQHF.

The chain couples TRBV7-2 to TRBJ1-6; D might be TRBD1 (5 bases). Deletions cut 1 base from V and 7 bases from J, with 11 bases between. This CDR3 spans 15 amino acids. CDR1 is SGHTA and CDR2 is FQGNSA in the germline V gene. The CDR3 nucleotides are TGTGCCAGCAGCTTAGGAGGGACGCGAAATTCACCCCTCCACTTT. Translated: CASSLGGTRNSPLHF.

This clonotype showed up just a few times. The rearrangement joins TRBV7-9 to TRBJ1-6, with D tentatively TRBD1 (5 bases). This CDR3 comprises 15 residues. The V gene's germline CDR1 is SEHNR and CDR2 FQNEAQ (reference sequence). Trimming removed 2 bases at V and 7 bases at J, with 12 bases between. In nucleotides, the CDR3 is TGTGCCAGCAGCTTATCTCCAGGGCGGAATTCACCCCTCCACTTT. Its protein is CASSLSPGRNSPLHF.

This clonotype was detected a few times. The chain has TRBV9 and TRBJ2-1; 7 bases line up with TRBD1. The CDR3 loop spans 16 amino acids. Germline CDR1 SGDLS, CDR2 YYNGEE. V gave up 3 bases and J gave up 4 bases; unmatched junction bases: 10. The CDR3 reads CASSAHPGQRYNEQFF. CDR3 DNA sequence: TGTGCCAGCAGCGCCCACCCGGGACAGCGATACAATGAGCAGTTCTTC.

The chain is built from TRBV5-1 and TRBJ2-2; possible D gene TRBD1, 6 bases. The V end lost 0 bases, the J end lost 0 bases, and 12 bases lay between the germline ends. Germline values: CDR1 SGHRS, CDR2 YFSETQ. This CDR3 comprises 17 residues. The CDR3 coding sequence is TGCGCCAGCAGCTTGGGACAGGAGAAGACGAACACCGGGGAGCTGTTTTTT. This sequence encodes CASSLGQEKTNTGELFF. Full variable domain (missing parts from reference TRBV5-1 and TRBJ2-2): KAGVTQTPRYLIKTRGQQVTLSCSPISGHRSVSWYQQTPGQGLQFLFEYFSETQRNKGNFPGRFSGRQFSNSRSEMNVSTLELGDSALYLCASSLGQEKTNTGELFFGEGSRLTVL.

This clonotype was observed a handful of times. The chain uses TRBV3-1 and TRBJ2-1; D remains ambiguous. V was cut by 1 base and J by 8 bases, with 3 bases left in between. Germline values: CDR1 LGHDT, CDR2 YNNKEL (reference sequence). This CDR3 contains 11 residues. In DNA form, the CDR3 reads TGTGCCAGCAGCCAAGCGTATGAGCAGTTCTTC. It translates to CASSQAYEQFF.

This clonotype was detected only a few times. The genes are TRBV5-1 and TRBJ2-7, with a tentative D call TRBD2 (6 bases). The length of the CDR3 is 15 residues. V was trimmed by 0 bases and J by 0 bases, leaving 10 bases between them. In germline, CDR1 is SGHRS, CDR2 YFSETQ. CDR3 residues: CASSLGGDRSYEQYF. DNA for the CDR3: TGCGCCAGCAGCTTGGGCGGGGACCGCTCCTACGAGCAGTACTTC.

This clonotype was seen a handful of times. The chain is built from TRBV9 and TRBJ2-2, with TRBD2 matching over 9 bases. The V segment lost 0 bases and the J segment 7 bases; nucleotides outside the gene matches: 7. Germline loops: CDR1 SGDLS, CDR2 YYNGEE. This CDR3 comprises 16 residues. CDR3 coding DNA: TGTGCCAGCAGCGTAGGTAGCGGGAGAGGTGGCGGGGAGCTGTTTTTT. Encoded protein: CASSVGSGRGGGELFF.

CDR3 in amino acids: CASSLGGTADTQYF. The CDR3 DNA reads TGTGCCAGCAGCTTAGGGGGAACCGCAGATACGCAGTATTTT. The chain combines TRBV7-9 with TRBJ2-3, with D hard to call. CDR3 size: 14 residues. CDR1 is SEHNR and CDR2 is FQNEAQ in the germline V gene (reference sequence). V dropped 1 base and J dropped 4 bases, with 9 bases sitting between them.

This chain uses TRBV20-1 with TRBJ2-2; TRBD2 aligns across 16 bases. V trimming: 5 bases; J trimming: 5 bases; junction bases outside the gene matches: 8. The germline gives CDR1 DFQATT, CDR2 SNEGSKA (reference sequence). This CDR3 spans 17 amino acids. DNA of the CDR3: TGCAGTGCTTCCCCGGGACTAGCGGGGGGGGGAACCGGGGAGCTGTTTTTT. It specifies CSASPGLAGGGTGELFF.

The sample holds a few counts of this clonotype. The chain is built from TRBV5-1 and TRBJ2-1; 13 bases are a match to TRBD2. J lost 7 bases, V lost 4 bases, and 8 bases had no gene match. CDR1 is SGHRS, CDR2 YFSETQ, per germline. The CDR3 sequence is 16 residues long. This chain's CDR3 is CASSPRTSGSGNEQFF. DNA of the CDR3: TGCGCCAGCAGCCCGCGGACTAGCGGGAGTGGGAATGAGCAGTTCTTC.

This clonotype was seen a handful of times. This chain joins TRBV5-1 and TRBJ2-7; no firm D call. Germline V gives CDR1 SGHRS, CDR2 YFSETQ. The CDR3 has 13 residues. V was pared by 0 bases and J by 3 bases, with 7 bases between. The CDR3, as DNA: TGCGCCAGCAGCTTGGACGGTGTCTACGAGCAGTACTTC. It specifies CASSLDGVYEQYF.

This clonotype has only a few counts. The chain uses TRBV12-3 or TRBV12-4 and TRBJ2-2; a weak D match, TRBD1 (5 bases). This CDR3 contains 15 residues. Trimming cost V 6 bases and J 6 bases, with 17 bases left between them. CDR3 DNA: TGTGCCAGCAGAGACGTAGTCCCAGGGTCCGGGGAGCTGTTTTTT. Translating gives CASRDVVPGSGELFF.

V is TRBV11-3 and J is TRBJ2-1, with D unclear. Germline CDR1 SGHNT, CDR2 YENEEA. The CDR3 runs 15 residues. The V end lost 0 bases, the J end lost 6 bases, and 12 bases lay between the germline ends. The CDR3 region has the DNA TGTGCCAGCAGCTTAGAAGGTAGCTCTGCCAATGAGCAGTTCTTC. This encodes CASSLEGSSANEQFF.